This T cell receptor beta chain is drawn from a study of T cell changes during pregnancy in multiple sclerosis. The CDR3 is 14 amino acids. V shed 2 bases and J shed 2 bases, with 9 bases lying between them. The germline gives CDR1 MNHNS, CDR2 SASEGT. TCRdb's copy holds only in-frame clones and misses some; the assay was immunoSEQ multiplex PCR. Found here are tens of thousands of clones, roughly 86% of them singletons; the top ten hold more than 7%. The clonotype originates from a female donor with multiple sclerosis, enrolled in a pregnancy study. The chain links TRBV6-1 to TRBJ1-1, with D possibly being TRBD1 (5 bases). This specimen consisted of CD8+ T cells from peripheral blood mononuclear cells, obtained before pregnancy. The CDR3 DNA is TGTGCCAGCAGTGAACTCGGGGGTAACACTGAAGCTTTCTTT. It encodes CASSELGGNTEAFF.